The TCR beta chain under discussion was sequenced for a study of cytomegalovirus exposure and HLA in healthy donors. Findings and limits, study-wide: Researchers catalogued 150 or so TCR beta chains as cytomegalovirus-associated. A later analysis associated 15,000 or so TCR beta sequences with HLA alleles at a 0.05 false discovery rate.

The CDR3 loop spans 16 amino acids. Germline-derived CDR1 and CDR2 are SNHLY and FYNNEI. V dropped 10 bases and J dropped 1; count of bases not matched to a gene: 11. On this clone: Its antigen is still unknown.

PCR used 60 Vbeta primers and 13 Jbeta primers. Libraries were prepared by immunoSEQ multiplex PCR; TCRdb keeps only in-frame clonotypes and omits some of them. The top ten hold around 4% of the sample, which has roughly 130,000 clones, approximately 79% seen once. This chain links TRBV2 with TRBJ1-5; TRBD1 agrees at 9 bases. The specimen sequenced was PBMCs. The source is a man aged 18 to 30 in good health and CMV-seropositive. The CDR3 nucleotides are TGTGCCAACGAACAGGGGGCGGGTGCGAGCAATCAGCCCCAGCATTTT. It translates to CANEQGAGASNQPQHF.